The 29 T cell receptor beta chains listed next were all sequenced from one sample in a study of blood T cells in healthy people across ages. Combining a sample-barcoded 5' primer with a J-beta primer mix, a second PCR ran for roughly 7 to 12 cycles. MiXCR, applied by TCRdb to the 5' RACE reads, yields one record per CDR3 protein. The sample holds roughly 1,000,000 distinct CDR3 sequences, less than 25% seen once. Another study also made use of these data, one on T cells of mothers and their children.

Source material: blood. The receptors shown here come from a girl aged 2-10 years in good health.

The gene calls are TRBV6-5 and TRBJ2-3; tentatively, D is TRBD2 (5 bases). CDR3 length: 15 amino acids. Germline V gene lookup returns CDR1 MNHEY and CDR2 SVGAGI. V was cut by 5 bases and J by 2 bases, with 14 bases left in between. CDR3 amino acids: CASSRTLVSTDTQYF. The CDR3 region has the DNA TGTGCCAGCAGTAGAACACTAGTTTCCACAGATACGCAGTATTTT.

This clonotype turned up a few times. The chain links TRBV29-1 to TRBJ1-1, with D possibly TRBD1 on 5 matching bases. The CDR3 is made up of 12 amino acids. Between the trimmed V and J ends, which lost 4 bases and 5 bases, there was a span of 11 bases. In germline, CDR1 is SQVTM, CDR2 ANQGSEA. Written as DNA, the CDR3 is TGCAGCGTTGGGAACGGGGGGACTGAAGCTTTCTTT. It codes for CSVGNGGTEAFF.

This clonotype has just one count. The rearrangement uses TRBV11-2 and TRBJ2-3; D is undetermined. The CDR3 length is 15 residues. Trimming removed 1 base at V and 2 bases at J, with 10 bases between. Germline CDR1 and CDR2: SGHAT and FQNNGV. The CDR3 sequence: CASSLGSLITDTQYF. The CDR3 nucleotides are TGTGCCAGCAGCTTAGGTTCCCTGATCACAGATACGCAGTATTTT.

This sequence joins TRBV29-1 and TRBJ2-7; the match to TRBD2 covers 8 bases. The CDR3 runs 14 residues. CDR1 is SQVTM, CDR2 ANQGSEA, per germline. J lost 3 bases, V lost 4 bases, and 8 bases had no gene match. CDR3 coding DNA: TGCAGCGTTGGACCACGGGCGGGAGGCTACGAGCAGTACTTC. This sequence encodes CSVGPRAGGYEQYF.

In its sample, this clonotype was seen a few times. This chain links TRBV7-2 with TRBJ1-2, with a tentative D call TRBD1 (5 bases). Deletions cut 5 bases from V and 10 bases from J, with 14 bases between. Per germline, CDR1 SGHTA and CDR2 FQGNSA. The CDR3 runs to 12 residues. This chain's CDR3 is CASSLIGEHYTF. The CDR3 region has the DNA TGTGCCAGCAGCCTAATAGGGGAACACTACACCTTC.

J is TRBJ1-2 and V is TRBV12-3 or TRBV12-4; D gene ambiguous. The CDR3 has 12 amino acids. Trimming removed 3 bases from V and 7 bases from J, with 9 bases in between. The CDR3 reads CASSLNLGGYTF. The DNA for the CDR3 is TGTGCCAGCAGTTTGAACCTAGGTGGCTACACCTTC.

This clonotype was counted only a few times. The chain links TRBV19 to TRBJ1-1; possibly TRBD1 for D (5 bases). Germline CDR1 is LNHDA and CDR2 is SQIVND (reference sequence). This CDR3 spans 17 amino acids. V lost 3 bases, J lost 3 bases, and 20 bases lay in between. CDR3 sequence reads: CASSIRDVLYQDTEAFF. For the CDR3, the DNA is TGTGCCAGTAGTATCCGGGACGTGTTATACCAAGACACTGAAGCTTTCTTT.

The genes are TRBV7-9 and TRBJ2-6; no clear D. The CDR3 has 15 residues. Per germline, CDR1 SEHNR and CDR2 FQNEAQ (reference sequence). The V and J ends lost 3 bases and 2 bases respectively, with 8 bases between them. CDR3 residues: CASSFSEAGANVLTF. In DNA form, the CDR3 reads TGTGCCAGCAGCTTCAGTGAGGCTGGGGCCAACGTCCTGACTTTC.

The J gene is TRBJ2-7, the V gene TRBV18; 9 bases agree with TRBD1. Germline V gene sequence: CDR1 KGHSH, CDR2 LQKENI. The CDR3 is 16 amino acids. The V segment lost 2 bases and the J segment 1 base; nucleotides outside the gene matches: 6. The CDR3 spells CASSPIKGTGSYEQYF. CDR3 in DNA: TGTGCCAGCTCACCAATAAAAGGGACAGGGTCCTACGAGCAGTACTTC.

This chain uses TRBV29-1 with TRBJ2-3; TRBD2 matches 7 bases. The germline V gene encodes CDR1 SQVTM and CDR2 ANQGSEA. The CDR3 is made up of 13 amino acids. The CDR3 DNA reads TGCAGGGTTCGGACTAGATTCACAGATACGCAGTATTTT. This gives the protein CRVRTRFTDTQYF.

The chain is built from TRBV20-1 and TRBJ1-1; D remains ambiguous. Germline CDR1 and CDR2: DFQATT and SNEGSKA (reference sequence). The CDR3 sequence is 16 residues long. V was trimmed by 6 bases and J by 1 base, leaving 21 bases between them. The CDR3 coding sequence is TGCAGTGCCCCACGGGCAGCTGGCGGGGAGAACACTGAAGCTTTCTTT. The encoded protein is CSAPRAAGGENTEAFF.

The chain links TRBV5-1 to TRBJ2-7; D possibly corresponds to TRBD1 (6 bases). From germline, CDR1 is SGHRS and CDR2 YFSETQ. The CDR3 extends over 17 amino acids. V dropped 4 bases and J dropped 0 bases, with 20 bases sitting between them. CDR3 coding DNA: TGCGCCAGCAGCCCCTCAACAGGGCCGGATAGCTCCTACGAGCAGTACTTC. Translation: CASSPSTGPDSSYEQYF.

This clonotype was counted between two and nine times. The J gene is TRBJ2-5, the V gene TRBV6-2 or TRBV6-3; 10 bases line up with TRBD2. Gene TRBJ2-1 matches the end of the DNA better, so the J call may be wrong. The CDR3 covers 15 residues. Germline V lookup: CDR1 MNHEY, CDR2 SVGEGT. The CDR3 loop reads CASRIRTSGNNEQFF. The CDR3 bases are TGTGCCAGCAGGATTCGGACTAGCGGTAACAATGAGCAGTTCTTC.

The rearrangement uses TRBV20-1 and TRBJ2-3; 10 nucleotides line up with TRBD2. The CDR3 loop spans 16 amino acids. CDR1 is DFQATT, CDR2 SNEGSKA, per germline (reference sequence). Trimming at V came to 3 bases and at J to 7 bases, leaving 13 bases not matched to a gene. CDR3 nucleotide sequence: TGCAGTGCTAGGGTCTGGCTAGCGGGAGTCTCATATACGCAGTATTTT. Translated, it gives CSARVWLAGVSYTQYF.

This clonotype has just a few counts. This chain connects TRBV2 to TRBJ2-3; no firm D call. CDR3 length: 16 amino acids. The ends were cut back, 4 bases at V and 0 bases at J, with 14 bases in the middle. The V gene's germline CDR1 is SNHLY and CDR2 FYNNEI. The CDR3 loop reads CASSVSIRLSTDTQYF. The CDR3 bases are TGTGCCAGCAGTGTGAGCATACGCCTAAGCACAGATACGCAGTATTTT. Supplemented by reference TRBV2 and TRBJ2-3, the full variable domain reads EPEVTQTPSHQVTQMGQEVILRCVPISNHLYFYWYRQILGQKVEFLVSFYNNEISEKSEIFDDQFSVERPDGSNFTLKIRSTKLEDSAMYFCASSVSIRLSTDTQYFGPGTRLTVL.

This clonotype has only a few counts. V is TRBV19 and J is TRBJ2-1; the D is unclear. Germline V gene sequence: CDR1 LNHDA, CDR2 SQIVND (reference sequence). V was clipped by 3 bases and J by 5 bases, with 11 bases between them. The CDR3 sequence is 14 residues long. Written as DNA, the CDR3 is TGTGCCAGTAGTATTGGAGACCGCAACAATGAGCAGTTCTTC. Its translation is CASSIGDRNNEQFF.

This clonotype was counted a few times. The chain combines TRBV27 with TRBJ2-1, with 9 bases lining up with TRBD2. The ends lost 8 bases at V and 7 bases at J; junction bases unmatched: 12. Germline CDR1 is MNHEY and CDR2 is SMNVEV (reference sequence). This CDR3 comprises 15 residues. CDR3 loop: CASLLFSGSKNEQFF. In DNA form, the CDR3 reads TGTGCCAGCTTACTCTTTAGCGGGAGTAAGAATGAGCAGTTCTTC.

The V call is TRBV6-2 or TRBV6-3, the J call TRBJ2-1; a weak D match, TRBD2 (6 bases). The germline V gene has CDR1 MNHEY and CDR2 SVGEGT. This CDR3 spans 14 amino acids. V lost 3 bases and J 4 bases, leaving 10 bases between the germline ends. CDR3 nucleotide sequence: TGTGCCAGCAGTTATCAACTAGCTTACAATGAGCAGTTCTTC. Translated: CASSYQLAYNEQFF.

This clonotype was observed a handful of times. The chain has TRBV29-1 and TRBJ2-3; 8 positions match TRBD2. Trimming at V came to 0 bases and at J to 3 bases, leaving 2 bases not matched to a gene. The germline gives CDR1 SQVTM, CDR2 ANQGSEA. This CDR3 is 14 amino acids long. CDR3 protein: CSVEEAGGTDTQYF. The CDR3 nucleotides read TGCAGCGTTGAAGAGGCGGGGGGTACAGATACGCAGTATTTT.

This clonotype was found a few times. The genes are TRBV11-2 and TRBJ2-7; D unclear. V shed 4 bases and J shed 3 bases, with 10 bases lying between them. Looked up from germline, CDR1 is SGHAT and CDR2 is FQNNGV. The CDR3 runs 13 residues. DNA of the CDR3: TGTGCCAGCAGCTCAGCCATTGACTACGAGCAGTACTTC. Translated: CASSSAIDYEQYF.

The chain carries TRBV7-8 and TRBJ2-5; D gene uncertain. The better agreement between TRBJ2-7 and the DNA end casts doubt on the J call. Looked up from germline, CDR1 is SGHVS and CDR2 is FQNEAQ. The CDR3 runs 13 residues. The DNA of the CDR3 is TGTGCCAGCATGTCACAGATAGCTTACGAGCAGTACTTC. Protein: CASMSQIAYEQYF.

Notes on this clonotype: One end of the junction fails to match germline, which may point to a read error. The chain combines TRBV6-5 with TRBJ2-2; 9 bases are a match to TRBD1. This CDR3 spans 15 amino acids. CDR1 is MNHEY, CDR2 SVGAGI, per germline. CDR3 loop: CVSSLTQGATGELFF. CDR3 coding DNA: TGTGTCAGCAGTCTGACACAGGGGGCAACCGGGGAGCTGTTTTTT.

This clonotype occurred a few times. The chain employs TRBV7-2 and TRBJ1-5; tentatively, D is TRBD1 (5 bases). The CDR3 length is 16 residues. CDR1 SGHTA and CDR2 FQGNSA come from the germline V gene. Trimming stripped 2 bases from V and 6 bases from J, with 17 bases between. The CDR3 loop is CASSLSGQGRRQPQHF. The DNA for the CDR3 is TGTGCCAGCAGCTTATCCGGCCAGGGTCGACGTCAGCCCCAGCATTTT.

The CDR3 region has the DNA TGTGCCAGCTCACCACCGAACAGGGAGCAGTACGAGCAGTACTTC. It yields the protein CASSPPNREQYEQYF. The rearrangement uses TRBV18 and TRBJ2-5; maybe TRBD1 (6 bases). The J call is doubtful: the DNA matches TRBJ2-7 better. CDR1 is KGHSH, CDR2 LQKENI, per germline. This CDR3 is 15 amino acids long.

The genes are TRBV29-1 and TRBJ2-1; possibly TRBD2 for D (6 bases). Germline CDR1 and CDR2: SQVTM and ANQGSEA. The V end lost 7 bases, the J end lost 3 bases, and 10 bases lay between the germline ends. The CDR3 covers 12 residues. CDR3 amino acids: CSAAGVYNEQFF. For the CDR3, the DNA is TGCAGCGCAGCGGGTGTCTACAATGAGCAGTTCTTC.

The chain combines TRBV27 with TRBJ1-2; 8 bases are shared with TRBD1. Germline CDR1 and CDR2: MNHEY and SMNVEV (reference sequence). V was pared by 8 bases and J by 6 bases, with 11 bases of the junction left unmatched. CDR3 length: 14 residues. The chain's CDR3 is CASAWDRRGNGYTF. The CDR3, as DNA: TGTGCCAGCGCTTGGGACAGGAGGGGGAATGGCTACACCTTC.

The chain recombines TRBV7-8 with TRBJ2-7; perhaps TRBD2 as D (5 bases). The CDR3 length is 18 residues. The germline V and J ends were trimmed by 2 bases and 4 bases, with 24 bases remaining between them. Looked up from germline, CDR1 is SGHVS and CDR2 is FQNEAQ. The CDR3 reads CASSLKRAGLLHSYEQYF. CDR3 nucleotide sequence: TGTGCCAGCAGCTTAAAACGGGCGGGCCTCCTTCATTCGTACGAGCAGTACTTC.

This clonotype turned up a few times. CDR3 region: CASSGLAGEITGELFF. The CDR3 region has the DNA TGTGCCAGCAGCGGACTAGCGGGGGAGATCACCGGGGAGCTGTTTTTT. V and J are TRBV9 and TRBJ2-2; TRBD2 matches 12 bases. This CDR3 is 16 amino acids long. Per germline, CDR1 SGDLS and CDR2 YYNGEE. J was trimmed by 4 bases and V by 3 bases; bases with no gene match: 4.

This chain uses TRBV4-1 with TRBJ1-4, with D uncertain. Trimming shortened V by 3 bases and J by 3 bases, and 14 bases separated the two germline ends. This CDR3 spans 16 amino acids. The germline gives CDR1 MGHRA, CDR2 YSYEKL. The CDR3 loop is CASSHVPKGANEKLFF. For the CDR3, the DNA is TGCGCCAGCAGCCATGTGCCGAAGGGAGCTAATGAAAAACTGTTTTTT.